This T cell receptor (beta chain) was captured in a study of neurological immune-mediated disorders. This clonotype is labeled medium-sized. TCRdb fed the 5' RACE reads into MiXCR, producing one record per CDR3 protein. The data show tens of thousands of distinct CDR3 sequences, about 15% seen once. CDR3 length: 11 amino acids. CDR1 is DFQATT, CDR2 SNEGSKA, per germline (reference sequence). V lost 5 bases and J 6 bases, leaving 10 bases between the germline ends. Sequenced material: PBMCs. This TCR was sampled from a female donor with HTLV-1-associated myelopathy (HAM/TSP). This rearrangement joins TRBV20-1 to TRBJ1-1, with a possible D match to TRBD1 (5 bases). Here the CDR3 reads CSAGQGPEAFF. The CDR3 DNA is TGCAGTGCTGGCCAGGGCCCTGAAGCTTTCTTT.